This entry concerns a single T cell receptor (beta chain). This CDR3 is built from 13 residues. V was shortened by 8 bases and J by 2 bases, with 13 bases between the two germline ends. Germline V gene lookup returns CDR1 SNHLY and CDR2 FYNNEI. Original handling: By means of reference gene primer amplification, nucleated cell counts were estimated. Profiling relied on immunoSEQ multiplex PCR, and the TCRdb table lists in-frame clones only, not all of them. The V and J calls and clone size come from that table; D and trimming were worked out from the DNA. The data show fewer than 75,000 clones, over 85% seen once. The data are from a study of blood T cell repertoires in COVID-19. As for the study in general: Spain, Italy and the United States supplied samples that represented acute and convalescent COVID-19. Nucleic acid was either cDNA or gDNA, and it came from T cells, B-cell-depleted T cells, or PBMCs.

This clonotype was obtained from a human donor in a cohort sampled during active COVID-19. The chain is built from TRBV2 and TRBJ2-7; D perhaps matches TRBD2 (7 bases). The sample consisted of peripheral blood. The DNA of the CDR3 is TGTGCCAGCGTCGGGGGGCGAACCTACGAGCAGTACTTC. This sequence encodes CASVGGRTYEQYF.